The sequence of this T cell receptor (beta chain) was determined in a study of regulatory T cells in long-lasting Graves disease. General study points: Accuracy could have been hurt by small sample size. The study found lower TCR diversity in persistent Graves' patients than in newly diagnosed ones.

The time point here: newly diagnosed GD, antithyroid drugs for less than 3 months. The TCR library was made from RNA extracted from PBMCs. This clonotype occurred many times. Its specificity is unknown. iRepertoire HTBI primers and Arm-PCR of CDR3 regions built TCR beta libraries. TCRdb re-called the multiplex PCR reads through MiXCR, storing one row per CDR3 protein. Of 300,000 to 400,000 distinct CDR3 sequences listed, 16% are singletons. V lost 2 bases and J 2 bases, leaving 9 bases between the germline ends. There are 14 residues in the CDR3. Germline lookup yields CDR1 SGHTA and CDR2 FQGNSA. The same specimen was also included in a second study, on T cells in Graves' hyperthyroidism and ophthalmopathy.

The TCR was taken from a middle-aged man with Graves disease. The chain recombines TRBV7-2 with TRBJ1-1; D is possibly TRBD1 (5 bases). Sequenced here: peripheral blood mononuclear cells (PBMCs), sampled at new diagnosis, from a patient treated with antithyroid drugs. The CDR3 is CASSLTGGNTEAFF. The CDR3 nucleotides are TGTGCCAGCAGCTTAACGGGGGGAAACACTGAAGCTTTCTTT. The variable domain in full, with the rest retrieved from reference TRBV7-2 and TRBJ1-1, is GAGVSQSPSNKVTEKGKDVELRCDPISGHTALYWYRQSLGQGLEFLIYFQGNSAPDKSGLPSDRFSAERTGGSVSTLTIQRTQQEDSAVYLCASSLTGGNTEAFFGQGTRLTVV.